This passage covers 4 T cell receptor beta chains from one sample sequenced in a study of cytomegalovirus exposure and HLA in healthy donors. Primers included in the PCR were 60 Vbeta and 13 Jbeta primers. Libraries were prepared by immunoSEQ multiplex PCR; TCRdb keeps only in-frame clonotypes and omits some of them. Here the sample spans 150,000 to 250,000 clones, 79% being singletons. The specimen sequenced was PBMCs. The receptors originated from a woman aged 25 to 39 in good health and CMV-seropositive.

The V call is TRBV7-2, the J call TRBJ2-7, with TRBD2 identical over 8 bases. V dropped 3 bases and J dropped 3; count of bases not matched to a gene: 4. Per the germline V gene, CDR1 is SGHTA and CDR2 is FQGNSA. The CDR3 totals 14 residues. The CDR3 is CASSFAGGYYEQYF. The DNA of the CDR3 is TGTGCCAGCAGCTTCGCGGGGGGTTACTACGAGCAGTACTTC. The complete variable domain, with remaining parts taken from reference TRBV7-2 and TRBJ2-7, reads GAGVSQSPSNKVTEKGKDVELRCDPISGHTALYWYRQSLGQGLEFLIYFQGNSAPDKSGLPSDRFSAERTGGSVSTLTIQRTQQEDSAVYLCASSFAGGYYEQYFGPGTRLTVT.

CDR3 coding DNA: TGTGCCAGCAGCGCAGGACAGGGGGTAACCAAAAACATTCAGTACTTC. This codes for CASSAGQGVTKNIQYF. The chain recombines TRBV9 with TRBJ2-4, with TRBD1 identical over 10 bases. The CDR3 extends over 16 amino acids. Germline CDR1 and CDR2: SGDLS and YYNGEE. V was pared by 3 bases and J by 2 bases, with 5 bases of the junction left unmatched. Based on the CDR3 plus reference TRBV9 and TRBJ2-4, the full variable domain is DSGVTQTPKHLITATGQRVTLRCSPRSGDLSVYWYQQSLDQGLQFLIQYYNGEERAKGNILERFSAQQFPDLHSELNLSSLELGDSALYFCASSAGQGVTKNIQYFGAGTRLSVL.

The chain has TRBV25-1 and TRBJ1-2, with 7 bases lining up with TRBD1. The trim removed 3 bases at V and 5 bases at J, leaving 0 bases unmatched. The CDR3 has 12 amino acids. Looked up from germline, CDR1 is MGHDK and CDR2 is SYGVNS. CDR3 amino acids: CASSETGYGYTF. The DNA for the CDR3 is TGTGCCAGCAGTGAGACAGGGTATGGCTACACCTTC.

The chain is built from TRBV30 and TRBJ1-4, with 8 bases fitting TRBD1. Germline CDR1 and CDR2: GTSNPN and SVGIG (reference sequence). Trimming took 0 bases from V and 0 from J; bases not matched to a gene: 3. The CDR3 is 16 amino acids. The CDR3 sequence is CAWSVPQGATNEKLFF. The CDR3 DNA follows: TGTGCCTGGAGTGTACCACAGGGGGCAACTAATGAAAAACTGTTTTTT.